The 8 T cell receptor beta chains presented below share a single source sample, sequenced in a study of cytomegalovirus exposure and HLA in healthy donors. PCR used 60 Vbeta primers and 13 Jbeta primers. Using immunoSEQ multiplex PCR, the repertoire was profiled, and TCRdb retains in-frame clones only, with some absent. Found here are under 200,000 clones, 60% to 80% of them singletons; the top ten hold 3.7%. Material: PBMCs. The source is a man aged 25 to 40 in good health and CMV-seropositive.

This rearrangement joins TRBV18 to TRBJ1-4, with D perhaps TRBD1 (5 bases). The V gene's germline CDR1 is KGHSH and CDR2 LQKENI. The CDR3 is made up of 14 amino acids. The V and J ends lost 8 bases and 2 bases respectively, with 12 bases between them. CDR3 sequence: CASQSTETNEKLFF. CDR3 bases: TGTGCCAGCCAGTCGACAGAGACTAATGAAAAACTGTTTTTT.

With regard to this clone: A read error may produce the germline difference seen at one junction end. The rearrangement uses TRBV5-1 and TRBJ2-2; D is unclear. This CDR3 has 16 residues. Germline CDR1 is SGHRS and CDR2 is YFSETQ. CDR3: CASTLWSFPPTGELFF. The CDR3 nucleotides are TGCGCCAGCACCTTGTGGAGTTTCCCCCCCACCGGGGAGCTGTTTTTT.

The chain is built from TRBV28 and TRBJ2-1; 8 nucleotides agree with TRBD1. The CDR3 is 16 amino acids. The germline gives CDR1 MDHEN, CDR2 SYDVKM. V trimming: 5 bases; J trimming: 5 bases; junction bases outside the gene matches: 11. The CDR3 DNA reads as TGTGCCAGCAGTCCCCCCGGGACAGGCCGACACAATGAGCAGTTCTTC. It translates to CASSPPGTGRHNEQFF.

This clone turned up a few times. The rearrangement links TRBV6-5 to TRBJ1-1; no firm D call. Germline V gene sequence: CDR1 MNHEY, CDR2 SVGAGI. The CDR3 extends over 13 amino acids. Trimming removed 5 bases from V and 0 bases from J, with 7 bases in between. The CDR3 is CASSNRVNTEAFF. CDR3 coding DNA: TGTGCCAGCAGTAATCGGGTGAACACTGAAGCTTTCTTT.

V gene TRBV4-1 combines with J gene TRBJ1-1; D is perhaps TRBD1 (5 bases). Trimming took off 4 bases at V and 0 bases at J, with 12 bases between the two ends. The CDR3 runs to 15 residues. Germline V gene lookup returns CDR1 MGHRA and CDR2 YSYEKL. The CDR3 loop reads CASSPITGMNTEAFF. The CDR3 nucleotides are TGCGCCAGCAGCCCTATAACAGGTATGAACACTGAAGCTTTCTTT.

V and J are TRBV7-3 and TRBJ2-1, with D possibly TRBD2 on 5 matching bases. The CDR3 consists of 13 residues. Trimming left V 5 bases short and J 7 bases short, with 12 bases between. Germline assignment: CDR1 SGHTA and CDR2 FQGTGA. The CDR3 DNA reads as TGTGCCAGCAGCCTTCGACGGGAAAATGAGCAGTTCTTC. It translates to CASSLRRENEQFF.

The gene calls are TRBV25-1 and TRBJ2-7, with D possibly being TRBD1 (6 bases). Trimming removed 0 bases at V and 6 bases at J, with 18 bases between. The CDR3 contains 16 residues. Germline V gene lookup returns CDR1 MGHDK and CDR2 SYGVNS. CDR3 in amino acids: CASSEYEFRGRFEQYF. In nucleotides, the CDR3 is TGTGCCAGCAGTGAATATGAGTTCAGGGGTCGCTTCGAGCAGTACTTC.

The chain joins TRBV15 to TRBJ1-3, with a possible D match to TRBD1 (5 bases). The CDR3 is 17 residues long. The V and J ends lost 0 bases and 2 bases respectively, with 14 bases between them. Germline CDR1 LNHNV, CDR2 YYDKDF (reference sequence). Here the CDR3 reads CATSRDQGIGTGNTIYF. The CDR3 DNA reads as TGTGCCACCAGCAGAGATCAGGGAATAGGTACTGGAAACACCATATATTTT.